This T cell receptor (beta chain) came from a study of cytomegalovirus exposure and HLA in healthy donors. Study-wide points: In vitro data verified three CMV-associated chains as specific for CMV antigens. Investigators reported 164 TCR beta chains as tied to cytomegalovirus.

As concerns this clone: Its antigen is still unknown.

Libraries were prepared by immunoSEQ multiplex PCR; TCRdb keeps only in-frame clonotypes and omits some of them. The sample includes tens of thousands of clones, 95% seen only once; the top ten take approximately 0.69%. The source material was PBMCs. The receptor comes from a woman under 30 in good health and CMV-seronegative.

CDR3 DNA: TGTGCCAGCAGCTCAGGGCTACTCTACAATGAGCAGTTCTTC. Encoded protein: CASSSGLLYNEQFF. The gene calls are TRBV5-8 and TRBJ2-1, with D tentatively TRBD1 (5 bases). Trimming took 3 bases from V and 3 from J, leaving 10 bases between them. There are 14 residues in the CDR3. Germline CDR1 is SGHTS and CDR2 is YDEGEE.